A selection of T cell receptor beta chains follows, all from one sample in a study of blood T cell repertoires in COVID-19. Produced via immunoSEQ multiplex PCR; TCRdb's table is partial and in-frame only. The repertoire includes 100,000 to 150,000 clones, 92% of them detected once, and 2.1% sits in the top ten. The sample consisted of peripheral blood. Source of these receptors: a man in his forties or fifties with COVID-19, enrolled during active disease. Both conserved end residues are part of each CDR3. The D gene is left open where the match is weak.

d_gene: -; v_gene: TRBV7-9; j_gene: TRBJ2-2; CDR3aa: CASSLIQGGELFF; CDR3nt: TGTGCCAGCAGCTTAATTCAGGGAGGGGAGCTGTTTTTT
d_gene: -; v_gene: TRBV24-1; j_gene: TRBJ1-3; CDR3aa: CATSDVQAGNTIYF; CDR3nt: TGTGCCACCAGTGATGTACAGGCTGGAAACACCATATATTTT
d_gene: -; v_gene: TRBV2; j_gene: TRBJ2-2; CDR3aa: CASSVIGGAGELFF; CDR3nt: TGTGCCAGCAGTGTAATCGGGGGAGCCGGGGAGCTGTTTTTT
d_gene: TRBD1; v_gene: TRBV27; j_gene: TRBJ2-7; CDR3aa: CASSWDRGYEQYF; CDR3nt: TGTGCCAGCAGTTGGGACAGGGGCTACGAGCAGTACTTC
d_gene: -; v_gene: TRBV18; j_gene: TRBJ2-2; CDR3aa: CASSLLQGTGELFF; CDR3nt: TGTGCCAGCTCACTATTACAGGGCACCGGGGAGCTGTTTTTT
d_gene: -; v_gene: TRBV2; j_gene: TRBJ1-5; CDR3aa: CASSEEGPINQPQHF; CDR3nt: TGTGCCAGCAGTGAGGAGGGACCGATAAATCAGCCCCAGCATTTT
d_gene: -; v_gene: TRBV27; j_gene: TRBJ2-1; CDR3aa: CASSLSSSNEQFF; CDR3nt: TGTGCCAGCAGTTTATCGTCCAGCAATGAGCAGTTCTTC
d_gene: TRBD2; v_gene: TRBV5-8; j_gene: TRBJ2-7; CDR3aa: CASSSPGLARYEQYF; CDR3nt: TGTGCCAGCAGCTCACCGGGACTAGCGAGATACGAGCAGTACTTC
d_gene: TRBD1; v_gene: TRBV19; j_gene: TRBJ2-2; CDR3aa: CASSRTGGDGELFF; CDR3nt: TGTGCCAGTAGTAGGACAGGGGGGGACGGGGAGCTGTTTTTT
d_gene: -; v_gene: TRBV19; j_gene: TRBJ1-5; CDR3aa: CASSIANGFPAEHQPQHF; CDR3nt: TGTGCCAGTAGTATAGCAAATGGGTTTCCGGCGGAACATCAGCCCCAGCATTTT
d_gene: TRBD1; v_gene: TRBV28; j_gene: TRBJ2-7; CDR3aa: CASSLTGAGEQYF; CDR3nt: TGTGCCAGCAGTTTGACAGGGGCGGGCGAGCAGTACTTC